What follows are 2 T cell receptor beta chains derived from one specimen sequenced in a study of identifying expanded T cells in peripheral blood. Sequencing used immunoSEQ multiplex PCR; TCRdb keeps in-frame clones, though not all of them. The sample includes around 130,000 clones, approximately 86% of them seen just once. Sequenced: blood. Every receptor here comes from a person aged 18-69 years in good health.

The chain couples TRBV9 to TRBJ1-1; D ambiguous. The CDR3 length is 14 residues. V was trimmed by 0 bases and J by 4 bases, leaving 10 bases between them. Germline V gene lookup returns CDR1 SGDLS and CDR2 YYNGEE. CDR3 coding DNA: TGTGCCAGCAGCGTAGTTGGTTGGGGCACTGAAGCTTTCTTT. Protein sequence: CASSVVGWGTEAFF.

CDR3 DNA: TGCGCCAGCAGCTCGGACAGGGACAGCTCCTACGAGCAGTACTTC. The encoded protein is CASSSDRDSSYEQYF. The V gene is TRBV5-1, the J gene TRBJ2-7, with 8 bases matching TRBD1. Germline V gene lookup returns CDR1 SGHRS and CDR2 YFSETQ. The CDR3 extends over 15 amino acids. The V gene end was trimmed by 3 bases and the J gene end by 0 bases; junction bases not matched to a gene: 5.